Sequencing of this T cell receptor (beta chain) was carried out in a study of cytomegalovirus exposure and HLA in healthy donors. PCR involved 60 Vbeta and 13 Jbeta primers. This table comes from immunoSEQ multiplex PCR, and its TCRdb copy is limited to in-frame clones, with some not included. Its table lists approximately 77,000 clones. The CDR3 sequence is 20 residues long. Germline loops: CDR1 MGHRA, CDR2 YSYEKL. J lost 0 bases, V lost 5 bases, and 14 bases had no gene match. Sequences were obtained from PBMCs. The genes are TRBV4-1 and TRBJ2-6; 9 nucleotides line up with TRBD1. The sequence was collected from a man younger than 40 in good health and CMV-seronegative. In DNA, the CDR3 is TGCGCCAGCAGCTCGCCGGGACAGGGACTCCGTAGCTCTGGGGCCAACGTCCTGACTTTC. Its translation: CASSSPGQGLRSSGANVLTF.